This TCR beta chain was sequenced in a study of cytomegalovirus exposure and HLA in healthy donors. Study results and limitations: Researchers reportedly found TCR beta sequences accurately predicted most subjects' HLA-A and HLA-B alleles.

60 Vbeta and 13 Jbeta primers were used in PCR. Profiled with immunoSEQ multiplex PCR; TCRdb holds only in-frame clones, not every one. The data show roughly 130,000 clones, with roughly two thirds seen just once and around 1.8% held by the top ten. Concerning this clone: The target antigen is unknown.

V shed 0 bases and J 2 bases; nucleotides not matched to a gene: 5. CDR3 length: 16 residues. CDR1 is SGHKS, CDR2 YYEKEE, per germline (reference sequence). The source material was PBMCs. The receptor comes from a male donor in good health and CMV-seronegative. The chain recombines TRBV5-5 with TRBJ1-2; 9 bases map to TRBD1. In DNA, the CDR3 is TGTGCCAGCAGCTTGGTACCGGGACAGGGAAACTATGGCTACACCTTC. Translating gives CASSLVPGQGNYGYTF.